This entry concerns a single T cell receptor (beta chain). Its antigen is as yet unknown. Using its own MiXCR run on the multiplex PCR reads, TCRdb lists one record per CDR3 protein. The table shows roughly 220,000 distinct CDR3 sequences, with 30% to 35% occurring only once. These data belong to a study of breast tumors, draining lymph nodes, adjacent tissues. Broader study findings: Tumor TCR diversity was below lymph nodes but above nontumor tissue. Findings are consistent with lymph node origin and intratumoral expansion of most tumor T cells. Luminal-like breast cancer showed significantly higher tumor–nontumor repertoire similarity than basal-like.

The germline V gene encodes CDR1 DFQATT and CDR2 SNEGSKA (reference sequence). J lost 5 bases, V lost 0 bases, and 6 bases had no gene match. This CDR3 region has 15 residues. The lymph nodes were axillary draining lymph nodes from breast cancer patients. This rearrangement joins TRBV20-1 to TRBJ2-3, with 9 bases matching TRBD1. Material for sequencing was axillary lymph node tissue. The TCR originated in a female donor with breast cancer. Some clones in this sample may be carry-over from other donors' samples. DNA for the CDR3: TGCAGTGCTAGAGATTTTGGACAGGGGAGAGATACGCAGTATTTT. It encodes CSARDFGQGRDTQYF.